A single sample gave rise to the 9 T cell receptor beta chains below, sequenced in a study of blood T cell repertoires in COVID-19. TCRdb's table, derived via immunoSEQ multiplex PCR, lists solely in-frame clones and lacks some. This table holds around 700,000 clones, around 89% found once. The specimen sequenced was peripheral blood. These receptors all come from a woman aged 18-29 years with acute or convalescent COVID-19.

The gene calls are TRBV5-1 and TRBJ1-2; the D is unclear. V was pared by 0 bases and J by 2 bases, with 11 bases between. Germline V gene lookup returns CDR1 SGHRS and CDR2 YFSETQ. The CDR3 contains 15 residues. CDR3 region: CASSLDRGENYGYTF. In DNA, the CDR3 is TGCGCCAGCAGCTTGGACCGGGGTGAGAACTATGGCTACACCTTC.

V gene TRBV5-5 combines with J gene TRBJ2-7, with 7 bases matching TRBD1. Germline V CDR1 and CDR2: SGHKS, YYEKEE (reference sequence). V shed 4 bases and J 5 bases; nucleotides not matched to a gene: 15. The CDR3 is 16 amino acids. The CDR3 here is CASSGPTGRLVDEQYF. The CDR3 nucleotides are TGTGCCAGCAGCGGACCGACAGGGCGTTTGGTAGACGAGCAGTACTTC.

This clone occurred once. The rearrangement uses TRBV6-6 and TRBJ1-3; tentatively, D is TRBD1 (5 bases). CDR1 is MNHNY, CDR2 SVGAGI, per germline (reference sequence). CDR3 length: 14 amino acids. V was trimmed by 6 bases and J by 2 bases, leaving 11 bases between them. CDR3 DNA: TGTGCCAGCAGCGCCGCGGGGGCTGGAAACACCATATATTTT. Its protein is CASSAAGAGNTIYF.

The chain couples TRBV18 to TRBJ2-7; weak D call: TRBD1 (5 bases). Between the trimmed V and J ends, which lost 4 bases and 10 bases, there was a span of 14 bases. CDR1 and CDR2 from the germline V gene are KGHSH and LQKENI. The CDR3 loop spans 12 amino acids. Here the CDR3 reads CASSLSTETQYF. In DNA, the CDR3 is TGTGCCAGCTCACTTTCGACAGAAACACAGTACTTC.

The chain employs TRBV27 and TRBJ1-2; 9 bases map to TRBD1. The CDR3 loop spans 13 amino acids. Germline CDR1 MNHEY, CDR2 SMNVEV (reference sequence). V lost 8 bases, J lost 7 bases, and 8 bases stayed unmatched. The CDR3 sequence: CASAGTGTGGYTF. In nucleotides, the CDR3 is TGTGCCAGCGCCGGGACAGGGACGGGTGGCTACACCTTC.

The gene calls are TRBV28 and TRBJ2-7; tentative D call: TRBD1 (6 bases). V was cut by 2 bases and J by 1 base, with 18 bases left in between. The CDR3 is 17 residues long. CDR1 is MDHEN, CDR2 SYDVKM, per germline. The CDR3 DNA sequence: TGTGCCAGCAGTTTAGCTGGGACATCCGCGCATTCCTACGAGCAGTACTTC. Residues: CASSLAGTSAHSYEQYF.

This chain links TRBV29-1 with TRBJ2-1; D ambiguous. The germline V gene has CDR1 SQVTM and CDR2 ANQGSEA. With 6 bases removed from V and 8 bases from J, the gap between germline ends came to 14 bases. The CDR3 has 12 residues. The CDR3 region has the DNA TGCAGCGTGGTCCCCCTAGGCGATGAGCAGTTCTTC. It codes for CSVVPLGDEQFF.

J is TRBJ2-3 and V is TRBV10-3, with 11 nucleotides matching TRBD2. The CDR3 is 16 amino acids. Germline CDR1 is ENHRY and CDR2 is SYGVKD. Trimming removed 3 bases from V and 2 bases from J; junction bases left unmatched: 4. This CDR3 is CAISEPSGGSTDTQYF. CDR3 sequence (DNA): TGTGCCATCAGTGAACCTAGCGGGGGGTCCACAGATACGCAGTATTTT.

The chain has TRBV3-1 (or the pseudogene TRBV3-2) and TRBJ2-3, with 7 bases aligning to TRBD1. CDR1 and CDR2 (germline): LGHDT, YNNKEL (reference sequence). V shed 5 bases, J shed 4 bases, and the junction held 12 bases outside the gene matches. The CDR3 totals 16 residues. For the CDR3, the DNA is TGTGCCAGCAGCTCACAGACAGGGAGCCGCCCAGATACGCAGTATTTT. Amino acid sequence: CASSSQTGSRPDTQYF.